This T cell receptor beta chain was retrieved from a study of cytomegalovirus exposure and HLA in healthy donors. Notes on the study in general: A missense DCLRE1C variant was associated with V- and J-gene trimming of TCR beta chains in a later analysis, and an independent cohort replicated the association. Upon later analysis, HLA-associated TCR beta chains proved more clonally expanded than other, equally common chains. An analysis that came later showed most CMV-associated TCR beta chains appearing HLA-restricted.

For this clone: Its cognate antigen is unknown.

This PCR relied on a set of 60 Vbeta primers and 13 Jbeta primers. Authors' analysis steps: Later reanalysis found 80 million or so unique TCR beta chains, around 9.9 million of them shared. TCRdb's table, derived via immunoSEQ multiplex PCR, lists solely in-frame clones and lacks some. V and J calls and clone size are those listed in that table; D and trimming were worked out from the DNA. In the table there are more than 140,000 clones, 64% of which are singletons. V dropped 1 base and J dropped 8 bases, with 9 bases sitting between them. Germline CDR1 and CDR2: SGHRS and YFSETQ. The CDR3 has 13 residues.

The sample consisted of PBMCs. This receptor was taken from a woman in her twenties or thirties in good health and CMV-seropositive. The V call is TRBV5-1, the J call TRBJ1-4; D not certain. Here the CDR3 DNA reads TGCGCCAGCAGCTTGACCGGGTGGGAAAAACTGTTTTTT. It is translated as CASSLTGWEKLFF.